This TCR beta chain emerged from a study of OX40 agonist ivuxolimab in advanced cancers. Turning to the study itself: Three patients had partial responses: one hepatocellular carcinoma, two cutaneous melanoma.

Regarding this clone: Its antigen remains unidentified.

Only in-frame clones appear in the TCRdb table, and some are missing; sequencing was by immunoSEQ multiplex PCR. The sample has around 65,000 clones, about 91% seen once; the top ten hold 13%. Germline V lookup: CDR1 MNHEY, CDR2 SMNVEV (reference sequence). V lost 6 bases, J lost 1 base, and 4 bases stayed unmatched. There are 14 residues in the CDR3. Study results and caveats: Researchers did not establish what antigens the expanded peripheral T cells target. Nonresponders included some who also had low normalized T-cell clonal expansion.

Patients who had autoimmune disease history or got systemic immunosuppression were left out. This rearrangement joins TRBV27 to TRBJ1-1; TRBD1 agrees at 8 bases. Sequenced material: CD4+ or CD8+ T cells sorted from blood, taken in a trial of the OX40 agonist ivuxolimab. This TCR derives from an adult with an advanced solid tumor such as melanoma, head and neck, liver or kidney cancer. Here the CDR3 reads CASSGQGGNTEAFF. DNA of the CDR3: TGTGCCAGCAGCGGACAGGGAGGGAACACTGAAGCTTTCTTT.